The rows below give T cell receptor beta chains drawn from one sample of a study of CD8 T cells in Susac syndrome. One entry per CDR3 protein, called by TCRdb with MiXCR from the immunoSEQ multiplex PCR reads. This sample yields 200,000 to 300,000 distinct CDR3 sequences, of which almost 97% are seen a single time; approximately 0.1% belongs to the top ten. The sample taken for sequencing was CD4+ T cells from PBMCs. These receptor sequences come from a human donor with Susac syndrome. Both conserved end residues are part of each CDR3. Fields, in order: D gene, clone size, V gene, J gene, CDR3 protein, CDR3 DNA. D genes are given only for firm matches. Clone sizes are given selectively: once, few, many, or a class where the clone is expanded.

-	few	TRBV2	TRBJ2-1	CASRDYNEQFF	TGTGCCAGCAGGGACTACAATGAGCAGTTCTTC
-	-	TRBV14	TRBJ2-7	CASNRGDLYEQYF	TGTGCCAGCAATCGCGGCGATCTCTACGAGCAGTACTTC
-	-	TRBV9	TRBJ1-2	CASSDDGYTF	TGTGCCAGCAGCGACGATGGCTACACCTTC
-	-	TRBV27	TRBJ2-6	CASSFRGDGANVLTF	TGTGCCAGCAGTTTTAGGGGCGATGGGGCCAACGTCCTGACTTTC
-	-	TRBV11-1	TRBJ2-7	CASSRSGGGFSYEQYF	TGTGCCAGCAGCCGAAGTGGCGGGGGCTTCTCCTACGAGCAGTACTTC
-	-	TRBV7-2	TRBJ2-1	CASSLVLVGQFF	TGTGCCAGCAGCTTAGTTTTGGTGGGGCAGTTCTTC
-	-	TRBV23-1	TRBJ1-1	CASRHMCLTEAFF	TGCGCCAGCAGACATATGTGTTTGACTGAAGCTTTCTTT
-	-	TRBV7-8	TRBJ2-1	CASSLEYYNEQFF	TGTGCCAGCAGCTTAGAATACTACAATGAGCAGTTCTTC
-	once	TRBV18	TRBJ2-3	CASSPQGTSLPDTQYF	TGTGCCAGCTCACCGCAGGGAACTAGCCTCCCAGATACGCAGTATTTT
-	-	TRBV12-3/TRBV12-4	TRBJ1-2	CASSLRRNGYTF	TGTGCCAGCAGTTTACGCCGGAATGGCTACACCTTC
-	-	TRBV29-1	TRBJ2-7	CSVERDRKQYF	TGCAGCGTTGAACGGGATCGCAAGCAGTACTTC
TRBD1	-	TRBV30	TRBJ1-1	CARLARGTEAFF	TGTGCCCGACTTGCCAGGGGGACTGAAGCTTTCTTT
-	-	TRBV9	TRBJ2-2	CASSVGNTGELFF	TGTGCCAGCAGTGTTGGTAACACCGGGGAGCTGTTTTTT
TRBD2	-	TRBV12-3/TRBV12-4	TRBJ2-4	CASSLVGTSENIQYF	TGTGCCAGCAGTTTAGTAGGGACTAGCGAAAACATTCAGTACTTC
TRBD2	-	TRBV13	TRBJ2-3	CASSPLLLAGLDTQYF	TGTGCCAGCAGCCCTCTACTCCTAGCGGGATTAGATACGCAGTATTTT
-	-	TRBV29-1	TRBJ1-2	CSVEEFPGEGYTF	TGCAGCGTTGAAGAGTTTCCGGGAGAAGGCTACACCTTC
-	-	TRBV9	TRBJ2-1	CASSVNGRGSSEQFF	TGTGCCAGCAGCGTAAACGGGAGAGGGTCTAGTGAGCAGTTCTTC
TRBD1	-	TRBV19	TRBJ1-2	CASTPDRTYYGYTF	TGTGCCAGTACCCCGGACAGGACCTACTATGGCTACACCTTC
-	-	TRBV4-2	TRBJ2-3	CASSPGTGSDTQYF	TGTGCCAGCAGCCCGGGAACAGGATCCGATACGCAGTATTTT
-	-	TRBV24-1	TRBJ2-3	CATSDPRQMADTQYF	TGTGCCACCAGTGACCCGCGACAGATGGCAGATACGCAGTATTTT
-	-	TRBV14	TRBJ1-1	CASSQGSGAFF	TGTGCCAGCAGCCAAGGCTCGGGGGCTTTCTTT
TRBD1	-	TRBV24-1	TRBJ1-2	CATSTGTGASNYGYTF	TGTGCCACCAGTACCGGGACAGGAGCTTCTAACTATGGCTACACCTTC
-	-	TRBV15	TRBJ1-1	CATSRRNTEAFF	TGTGCCACCAGCAGACGGAACACTGAAGCTTTCTTT
-	-	TRBV20-1	TRBJ2-5	CSANAVQETQYF	TGCAGTGCTAACGCGGTCCAAGAGACCCAGTACTTC
-	-	TRBV5-1	TRBJ2-1	CASSSGTGSHLKQFF	TGCGCCAGCAGCTCGGGGACTGGCTCGCATTTGAAGCAGTTCTTC
-	-	TRBV30	TRBJ1-1	CAWKNQGIPNTEAFF	TGTGCCTGGAAGAACCAGGGGATTCCGAACACTGAAGCTTTCTTT
TRBD1	-	TRBV24-1	TRBJ2-5	CATSDSGQHQETQYF	TGTGCCACCAGTGATTCGGGACAGCACCAAGAGACCCAGTACTTC
-	-	TRBV13	TRBJ1-2	CASSTHREGRYGYTF	TGTGCCAGCAGCACCCATCGGGAGGGGCGTTATGGCTACACCTTC
-	-	TRBV5-6	TRBJ2-1	CASSLGQTSYNEQFF	TGTGCCAGCAGCTTGGGACAGACTTCTTACAATGAGCAGTTCTTC
-	-	TRBV6-1	TRBJ1-2	CASRRDNLYGYTF	TGTGCCAGCAGACGGGACAACCTCTATGGCTACACCTTC
TRBD2	-	TRBV11-2	TRBJ2-1	CASSLFLLAGANEQFF	TGTGCCAGCAGCTTATTCTTACTAGCGGGAGCGAATGAGCAGTTCTTC
TRBD2	-	TRBV4-1	TRBJ2-7	CASSQPLAGAYEQYF	TGCGCCAGCAGCCAACCACTAGCGGGAGCCTACGAGCAGTACTTC
TRBD1	-	TRBV4-1	TRBJ1-5	CASSQYRGTNQPQHF	TGCGCCAGCAGCCAGTACAGGGGGACCAATCAGCCCCAGCATTTT